The 11 T cell receptor beta chains below were found in one sample sequenced in a study of T-cell reconstitution after alpha-beta-depleted transplantation in children (dated by TCRdb to 2016 to 2017). Library construction relied on PCR. The sequencer was an Illumina HiSeq 2500. Molecular barcoding was employed in the preparation of TCR libraries, with unique molecular identifiers being used to normalize TCRbeta repertoire quantification. TCRdb itself trimmed the public reads at Q25 with fastp, ran MiXCR and retained productive beta chains. Rows are unified per CDR3 protein, each entry keeping the most common DNA and genes. The sample records about 74,000 distinct CDR3 sequences, about 14% of which are singletons. In total, the top ten clones hold 25% to 30% of the sample. What this sample's treatment or condition label stands for: allogeneic hematopoietic cell transplantation with graft depleted of TCRalphabeta T cells and CD19 B cells.

The sequencing used PBMCs, mostly from graft donor cells, collected 180 days after TCRalphabeta/CD19-depleted stem cell transplant. These receptors originate from a male patient aged 2 to 9 who had a stem cell transplant for acute lymphoblastic leukemia, so the T cells may come from the graft donor.

A few counts support this clonotype. The rearrangement uses TRBV24-1 and TRBJ2-7, with no clear D. Germline CDR1 and CDR2: KGHDR and SFDVKD. The V end lost 1 base, the J end lost 5 bases, and 8 bases lay between the germline ends. This CDR3 has 13 residues. Here the CDR3 reads CATSDFVSHEQYF. As DNA, the CDR3 is TGTGCCACCAGTGATTTTGTCAGCCACGAGCAGTACTTC.

This clonotype has only a few counts. The chain joins TRBV7-2 to TRBJ2-7; no firm D call. The V end was cut by 1 base, the J end by 3 bases, with 10 bases between. The germline V gene encodes CDR1 SGHTA and CDR2 FQGNSA. The CDR3 extends over 14 amino acids. The CDR3 region has the DNA TGTGCCAGCAGCTTAGGTAGTATAAGCTACGAGCAGTACTTC. Its protein is CASSLGSISYEQYF.

This clonotype showed up many times. The chain recombines TRBV12-3 or TRBV12-4 with TRBJ2-7, with 9 bases identical to TRBD1. Losses at the gene ends were 1 base for V and 6 bases for J; bases not matched to a gene: 7. This CDR3 comprises 15 residues. CDR3 bases: TGTGCCAGCAGTTTAGGGGGACAGGGATTAAGCGAGCAGTACTTC. As protein: CASSLGGQGLSEQYF.

This clonotype has only a few counts. This chain joins TRBV9 and TRBJ1-1; D remains ambiguous. V lost 4 bases and J 2 bases, leaving 12 bases between the germline ends. Germline values: CDR1 SGDLS, CDR2 YYNGEE. The CDR3 length is 14 residues. DNA of the CDR3: TGTGCCAGCAGCCCGCGGGCCGCTAACACTGAAGCTTTCTTT. This codes for CASSPRAANTEAFF. The complete variable domain, with remaining parts taken from reference TRBV9 and TRBJ1-1, reads DSGVTQTPKHLITATGQRVTLRCSPRSGDLSVYWYQQSLDQGLQFLIQYYNGEERAKGNILERFSAQQFPDLHSELNLSSLELGDSALYFCASSPRAANTEAFFGQGTRLTVV.

Only a few counts were recorded for this clonotype. The V and J genes are TRBV7-9 and TRBJ2-2; possibly TRBD1 for D (6 bases). Per germline, CDR1 SEHNR and CDR2 FQNEAQ (reference sequence). The CDR3 covers 15 residues. Trimming stripped 5 bases from V and 1 base from J, with 11 bases between. The CDR3 is CASSRTRGNTGELFF. The CDR3 region has the DNA TGTGCCAGCAGCCGGACCAGGGGGAACACCGGGGAGCTGTTTTTT.

This clonotype was counted between two and nine times. The chain joins TRBV3-1 to TRBJ2-5; no definite D call. The germline V and J ends were trimmed by 1 base and 7 bases, with 4 bases remaining between them. Per the germline V gene, CDR1 is LGHDT and CDR2 is YNNKEL (reference sequence). CDR3 length: 11 amino acids. CDR3 nucleotides: TGTGCCAGCAGCCAAGGGGGGACCCAGTACTTC. Encoded protein: CASSQGGTQYF.

This clonotype was found many times. V usage is TRBV5-1 and J usage is TRBJ1-5; D is unresolved. The CDR3 runs 13 residues. The germline V gene has CDR1 SGHRS and CDR2 YFSETQ. With 0 bases removed from V and 4 bases from J, the gap between germline ends came to 5 bases. CDR3 bases: TGCGCCAGCAGCTTGGCGGGGAATCAGCCCCAGCATTTT. Translated: CASSLAGNQPQHF.

This clonotype was observed at least ten times. This chain joins TRBV9 and TRBJ2-5; possibly TRBD2 for D (7 bases). The CDR3 contains 16 residues. Germline-derived CDR1 and CDR2 are SGDLS and YYNGEE. Between the trimmed V and J ends, which lost 0 bases and 1 base, there was a span of 13 bases. CDR3 sequence reads: CASSVGPGGPQETQYF. DNA of the CDR3: TGTGCCAGCAGCGTAGGACCCGGGGGGCCCCAAGAGACCCAGTACTTC. The full variable domain, with the rest looked up from reference TRBV9 and TRBJ2-5, is DSGVTQTPKHLITATGQRVTLRCSPRSGDLSVYWYQQSLDQGLQFLIQYYNGEERAKGNILERFSAQQFPDLHSELNLSSLELGDSALYFCASSVGPGGPQETQYFGPGTRLLVL.

This clonotype was recorded a few times. The V gene is TRBV6-1, the J gene TRBJ1-1; a weak D match, TRBD1 (6 bases). V lost 6 bases to trimming and J lost 5 bases, with 22 bases between them. Germline loops: CDR1 MNHNS, CDR2 SASEGT. The CDR3 loop spans 16 amino acids. The CDR3 sequence: CASRKRGGTLTTEAFF. The CDR3 DNA is TGTGCCAGCAGAAAAAGAGGGGGTACCCTCACTACTGAAGCTTTCTTT.

This chain uses TRBV29-1 with TRBJ2-1, with 9 nucleotides matching TRBD2. V lost 8 bases and J lost 6; bases outside the gene matches: 8. This CDR3 contains 13 residues. Germline lookup yields CDR1 SQVTM and CDR2 ANQGSEA. The CDR3 region is CSPRRAGGNEQFF. In nucleotides, the CDR3 is TGCAGCCCTCGGAGAGCGGGAGGCAATGAGCAGTTCTTC.

The chain employs TRBV5-1 and TRBJ1-6; no clear D gene. The CDR3 loop spans 14 amino acids. V was pared by 4 bases and J by 7 bases, with 12 bases between. CDR1 and CDR2 from the germline V gene are SGHRS and YFSETQ. The CDR3 DNA is TGCGCCAGCAGCCTTTCCGGACCCAATTCACCCCTCCACTTT. Residues: CASSLSGPNSPLHF.